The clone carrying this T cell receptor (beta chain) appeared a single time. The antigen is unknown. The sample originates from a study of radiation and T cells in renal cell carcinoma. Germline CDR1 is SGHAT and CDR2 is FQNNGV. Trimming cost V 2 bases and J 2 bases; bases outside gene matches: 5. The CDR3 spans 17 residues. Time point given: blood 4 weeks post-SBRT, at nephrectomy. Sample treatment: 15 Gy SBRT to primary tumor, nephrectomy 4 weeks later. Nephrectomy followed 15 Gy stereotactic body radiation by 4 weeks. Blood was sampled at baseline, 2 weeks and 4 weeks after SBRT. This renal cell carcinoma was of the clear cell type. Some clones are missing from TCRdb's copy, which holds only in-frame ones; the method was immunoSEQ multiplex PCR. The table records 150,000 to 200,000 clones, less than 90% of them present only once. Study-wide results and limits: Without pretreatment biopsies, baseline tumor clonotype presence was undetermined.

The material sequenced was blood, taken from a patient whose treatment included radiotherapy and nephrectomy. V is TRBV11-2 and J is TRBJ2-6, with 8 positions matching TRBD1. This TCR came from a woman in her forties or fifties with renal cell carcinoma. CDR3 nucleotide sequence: TGTGCCAGCAGCTTAAGACAGGGGTTAGCTGGGGCCAACGTCCTGACTTTC. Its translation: CASSLRQGLAGANVLTF.